Shown below are 15 T cell receptor beta chains from a single sample sequenced in a study of T-cell reconstitution after alpha-beta-depleted transplantation in children. Unique molecular identifiers featured in how the TCRbeta library was prepared. TCRdb re-analysed the PCR reads in MiXCR, keeping a single row per CDR3 protein. The table has 200,000 to 250,000 distinct CDR3 sequences, roughly 9% seen once; the top ten hold about 6.2%. The sample was PBMCs from the stem cell graft donor, taken from the stem cell graft. These receptors were obtained from a human donor who donated a stem cell graft to a child with acute lymphoblastic leukemia.

This clonotype was observed at least ten times. This chain uses TRBV20-1 with TRBJ1-1; D is possibly TRBD1 (6 bases). With 4 bases removed from V and 3 bases from J, the gap between germline ends came to 15 bases. The germline CDR1 and CDR2 sequences are DFQATT and SNEGSKA (reference sequence). The length of the CDR3 is 14 residues. The CDR3 spells CSATAEGGYTEAFF. Here the CDR3 DNA reads TGCAGTGCTACGGCCGAGGGGGGGTACACTGAAGCTTTCTTT.

In its sample, this clonotype was seen many times. The rearrangement uses TRBV7-2 and TRBJ2-2; no clear D gene. The V end was cut by 0 bases, the J end by 0 bases, with 5 bases between. Germline assignment: CDR1 SGHTA and CDR2 FQGNSA. CDR3 length: 15 amino acids. CDR3 sequence: CASSLAWANTGELFF. CDR3 bases: TGTGCCAGCAGCTTAGCATGGGCGAACACCGGGGAGCTGTTTTTT.

The CDR3 DNA reads as TGTGCCAGCAGTGTGACAAAATCCTGGCAGCCCCAGCATTTT. This gives the protein CASSVTKSWQPQHF. The chain is built from TRBV2 and TRBJ1-5, with D unclear. Trimming pared 4 bases from V and 7 bases from J, leaving 14 bases between. Germline V CDR1 and CDR2: SNHLY, FYNNEI. This CDR3 has 14 residues. Based on the CDR3 plus reference TRBV2 and TRBJ1-5, the full variable domain is EPEVTQTPSHQVTQMGQEVILRCVPISNHLYFYWYRQILGQKVEFLVSFYNNEISEKSEIFDDQFSVERPDGSNFTLKIRSTKLEDSAMYFCASSVTKSWQPQHFGDGTRLSIL.

This clonotype was found many times. The chain carries TRBV5-8 and TRBJ2-4; D gene ambiguous. The CDR3 length is 13 residues. The germline CDR1 and CDR2 sequences are SGHTS and YDEGEE. The V gene lost 4 bases and the J gene lost 4 bases, with 9 bases spanning the gap. The CDR3 reads CASSPDEKNIQYF. In nucleotides, the CDR3 is TGTGCCAGCAGCCCCGACGAAAAAAACATTCAGTACTTC.

The rearrangement links TRBV10-3 to TRBJ1-3; D remains ambiguous. Trimming shortened V by 6 bases and J by 0 bases, and 9 bases separated the two germline ends. Looked up from germline, CDR1 is ENHRY and CDR2 is SYGVKD. The CDR3 is made up of 14 amino acids. DNA of the CDR3: TGTGCCATCAGGGCTACCCCCTCTGGAAACACCATATATTTT. Residues: CAIRATPSGNTIYF.

V usage is TRBV5-6 and J usage is TRBJ1-2, with D unclear. Deletions cut 1 base from V and 7 bases from J, with 8 bases between. This CDR3 has 12 residues. Per germline, CDR1 SGHDT and CDR2 YYEEEE. The CDR3 here is CASSLYERGYTF. The DNA of the CDR3 is TGTGCCAGCAGCTTGTATGAGCGTGGCTACACCTTC.

This clonotype was counted a few times. J is TRBJ1-4 and V is TRBV12-3 or TRBV12-4; perhaps TRBD1 as D (5 bases). CDR3 length equals 15 residues. V was shortened by 3 bases and J by 7 bases, with 15 bases between the two germline ends. Here the CDR3 reads CASSFFGAGSEKLFF. CDR3 nucleotides: TGTGCCAGCAGTTTCTTTGGGGCCGGGAGTGAAAAACTGTTTTTT.

This clonotype was detected ten times or more. The CDR3 is CASRLKGTGDNTGELFF. DNA for the CDR3: TGCGCCAGCAGGCTCAAGGGGACAGGGGACAACACCGGGGAGCTGTTTTTT. The chain combines TRBV5-1 with TRBJ2-2; 10 nucleotides align to TRBD1. The CDR3 has 17 amino acids. The J segment lost 2 bases and the V segment lost 5 bases, leaving 9 bases of the junction unmatched. CDR1 SGHRS and CDR2 YFSETQ come from the germline V gene. The variable domain in full, completed from reference TRBV5-1 and TRBJ2-2, reads KAGVTQTPRYLIKTRGQQVTLSCSPISGHRSVSWYQQTPGQGLQFLFEYFSETQRNKGNFPGRFSGRQFSNSRSEMNVSTLELGDSALYLCASRLKGTGDNTGELFFGEGSRLTVL.

V and J are TRBV27 and TRBJ1-2; 8 nucleotides align to TRBD1. CDR3 length: 14 amino acids. V dropped 5 bases and J dropped 8; count of bases not matched to a gene: 10. Germline CDR1 MNHEY, CDR2 SMNVEV (reference sequence). The CDR3 region has the DNA TGTGCCAGCAGTCACCGGGACAGGCCGCAGGGCTACACCTTC. Amino acid sequence: CASSHRDRPQGYTF.

This clonotype was observed at least ten times. The chain's CDR3 is CASSQTAGASYEQYF. Here the CDR3 DNA reads TGTGCCAGCAGCCAAACAGCGGGGGCCTCCTACGAGCAGTACTTC. This sequence joins TRBV3-1 and TRBJ2-7, with TRBD2 matching 8 bases. Germline trimming cut 2 bases from V and 0 bases from J; bases unmatched to any gene: 3. Germline CDR1 reads LGHDT; CDR2 reads YNNKEL (reference sequence). This CDR3 has 15 amino acids.

The sample holds many counts of this clonotype. V gene TRBV5-8 combines with J gene TRBJ1-5; a weak D match, TRBD1 (5 bases). V lost 3 bases to trimming and J lost 6 bases, with 16 bases between them. CDR1 SGHTS and CDR2 YDEGEE come from the germline V gene. The CDR3 spans 15 residues. The CDR3: CASSSGMGVGQPQHF. The CDR3 DNA follows: TGTGCCAGCAGCTCGGGTATGGGGGTTGGTCAGCCCCAGCATTTT.

This clonotype was seen only a few times. The chain carries TRBV12-3 or TRBV12-4 and TRBJ1-1, with 10 bases identical to TRBD1. This CDR3 region has 14 residues. V lost 4 bases, J lost 3 bases, and 2 bases stayed unmatched. This CDR3 reads CASSWDRGDTEAFF. The DNA for the CDR3 is TGTGCCAGCAGTTGGGACAGGGGCGACACTGAAGCTTTCTTT.

A remark on this clonotype: This could be a read error, since a much larger clone is one nucleotide away. The gene calls are TRBV7-9 and TRBJ1-1; D unclear. CDR1 and CDR2 from the germline V gene are SEHNR and FQNEAQ (reference sequence). V was clipped by 3 bases and J by 6 bases, with 8 bases between them. The CDR3 covers 12 residues. DNA for the CDR3: TGTGCCAGCAGCTTCGGGGTCCCTGAAGCTTTCTTT. Amino acids: CASSFGVPEAFF.

This clonotype was detected ten times or more. The chain carries TRBV20-1 and TRBJ2-1; 7 nucleotides align to TRBD2. CDR1 and CDR2 from the germline V gene are DFQATT and SNEGSKA (reference sequence). This CDR3 has 14 amino acids. V gave up 7 bases and J gave up 4 bases; unmatched junction bases: 10. CDR3 DNA sequence: TGCAGTGTTATTAGGGCTAGCGGATACAATGAGCAGTTCTTC. It translates to CSVIRASGYNEQFF.

This clonotype turned up a few times. The rearrangement uses TRBV20-1 and TRBJ1-5; unclear D gene. This CDR3 region has 13 residues. CDR1 and CDR2 (germline): DFQATT, SNEGSKA (reference sequence). V was pared by 7 bases and J by 8 bases, with 18 bases between. CDR3 sequence (DNA): TGCAGTGTACCCAAGGGAGGGTATGAGCCCCAGCATTTT. Translating gives CSVPKGGYEPQHF.